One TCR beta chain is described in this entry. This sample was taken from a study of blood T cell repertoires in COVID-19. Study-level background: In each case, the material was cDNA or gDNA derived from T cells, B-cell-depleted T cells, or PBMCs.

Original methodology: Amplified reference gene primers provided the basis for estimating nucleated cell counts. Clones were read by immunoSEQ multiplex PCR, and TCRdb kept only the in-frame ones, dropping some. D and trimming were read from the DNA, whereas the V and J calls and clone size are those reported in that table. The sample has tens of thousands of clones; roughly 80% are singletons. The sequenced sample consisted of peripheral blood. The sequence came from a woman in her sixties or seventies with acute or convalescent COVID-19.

The CDR3: CASSPYEGGVNGYTF. The CDR3 DNA follows: TGTGCCAGCAGCCCCTACGAGGGAGGGGTGAACGGCTACACCTTC. The V call is TRBV14, the J call TRBJ1-2; perhaps TRBD1 as D (5 bases). The CDR3 is made up of 15 amino acids. The germline V and J ends were trimmed by 4 bases and 8 bases, with 20 bases remaining between them. Germline CDR1 SGHDN, CDR2 FVKESK.